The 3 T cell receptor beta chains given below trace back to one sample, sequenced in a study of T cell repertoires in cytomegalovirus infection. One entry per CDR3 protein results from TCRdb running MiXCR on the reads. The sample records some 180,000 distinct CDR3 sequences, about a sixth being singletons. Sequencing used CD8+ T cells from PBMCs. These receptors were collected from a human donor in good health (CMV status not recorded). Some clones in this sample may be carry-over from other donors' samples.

The CDR3 reads CASSSRQTGGPYNEQFF. CDR3 nucleotides: TGTGCCAGCAGCTCGCGTCAAACAGGGGGCCCTTACAATGAGCAGTTCTTC. V is TRBV11-1 and J is TRBJ2-1; 9 bases agree with TRBD1. Losses at the gene ends were 4 bases for V and 4 bases for J; bases not matched to a gene: 11. CDR3 length equals 17 residues. CDR1 and CDR2 from the germline V gene are SGHAT and FQDESV (reference sequence).

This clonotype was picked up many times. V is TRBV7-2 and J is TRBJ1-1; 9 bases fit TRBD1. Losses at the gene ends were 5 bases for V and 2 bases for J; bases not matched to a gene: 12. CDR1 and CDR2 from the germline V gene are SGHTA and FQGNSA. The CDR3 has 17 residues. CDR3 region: CASSRPGTGRRNTEAFF. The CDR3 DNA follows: TGTGCCAGCAGCCGTCCCGGGACAGGGAGGAGAAACACTGAAGCTTTCTTT.

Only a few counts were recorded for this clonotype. The CDR3, as DNA: TGTGCCAGCAGCCCACTTCTGCAAAACTCCTACGAGCAGTACTTC. Protein sequence: CASSPLLQNSYEQYF. The chain combines TRBV7-6 with TRBJ2-7; the D is unclear. The CDR3 contains 15 residues. Germline CDR1 is SGHVS and CDR2 is FNYEAQ. Trimming stripped 5 bases from V and 0 bases from J, with 14 bases between.